This T cell receptor (beta chain) is from a study of CD8 T cells in ankylosing spondylitis. Findings of the study overall: Characteristic of ankylosing spondylitis blood, it appeared, was a TCR beta motif comprising eight highly homologous variants. Reportedly, matched ankylosing spondylitis synovial fluid was significantly enriched for disease-linked clones.

As to this clonotype: What it binds is unknown.

Scientists made TCR beta libraries using quantitative 5'-RACE with molecular barcodes. A single record per CDR3 protein comes from TCRdb applying MiXCR to the 5' RACE reads. The sample has 350,000 to 550,000 distinct CDR3 sequences; around 26% are singletons. Trimming left V 3 bases short and J 11 bases short, with 14 bases between. Germline V gene lookup returns CDR1 LNHNV and CDR2 YYDKDF (reference sequence). This CDR3 region has 13 residues. This TCR was sampled from a male donor with ankylosing spondylitis. The chain couples TRBV15 to TRBJ1-5; maybe TRBD1 (6 bases). The material sequenced was blood, either unsorted or a sorted T cell fraction (not recorded which). The CDR3 is CATSRVGAGAQHF. The CDR3 DNA sequence: TGTGCCACCAGCAGGGTCGGGGCAGGGGCCCAGCATTTT. The entire variable domain, with the rest obtained from reference TRBV15 and TRBJ1-5, is as follows: DAMVIQNPRYQVTQFGKPVTLSCSQTLNHNVMYWYQQKSSQAPKLLFHYYDKDFNNEADTPDNFQSRRPNTSFCFLDIRSPGLGDTAMYLCATSRVGAGAQHFGDGTRLSIL.